These 22 T cell receptor beta chains were all obtained from the same sample, sequenced in a study of T cells after posttransplantation cyclophosphamide. Sequencing used immunoSEQ multiplex PCR; TCRdb keeps in-frame clones, though not all of them. This sample comprises over 25,000 clones, none seen once only. The source material was PBMCs. The receptors derive from a man aged 50 to 59 in good health, CMV-negative, and a related stem cell transplant donor.

Many counts were recorded for this clone. The CDR3 sequence: CASSAMGQMNTEAFF. In nucleotides, the CDR3 is TGTGCCAGCAGCGCGATGGGACAGATGAACACTGAAGCTTTCTTT. The gene calls are TRBV9 and TRBJ1-1, with 7 bases aligning to TRBD1. The V segment lost 3 bases and the J segment 0 bases; nucleotides outside the gene matches: 5. CDR1 and CDR2 from the germline V gene are SGDLS and YYNGEE. This CDR3 has 15 residues.

This clone was seen many times. The chain carries TRBV14 and TRBJ2-2; D not certain. With 2 bases removed from V and 6 bases from J, the gap between germline ends came to 16 bases. This CDR3 is 16 amino acids long. Germline CDR1 is SGHDN and CDR2 is FVKESK. The chain's CDR3 is CASSQRRGGNPGELFF. CDR3 in DNA: TGTGCCAGCAGCCAACGGAGAGGTGGCAACCCCGGGGAGCTGTTTTTT.

Many counts were recorded for this clone. V and J are TRBV7-6 and TRBJ2-1; 8 nucleotides line up with TRBD1. The germline V gene encodes CDR1 SGHVS and CDR2 FNYEAQ. Germline trimming cut 3 bases from V and 4 bases from J; bases unmatched to any gene: 5. This CDR3 comprises 15 residues. The CDR3 DNA is TGTGCCAGCAGCTTCGTGCGGGACAGGTACAATGAGCAGTTCTTC. Protein sequence: CASSFVRDRYNEQFF.

The sample holds many counts of this clone. The rearrangement uses TRBV6-5 and TRBJ2-7; 8 nucleotides match TRBD1. The CDR3 extends over 14 amino acids. CDR1 MNHEY and CDR2 SVGAGI come from the germline V gene. The J segment lost 5 bases and the V segment lost 6 bases, leaving 9 bases of the junction unmatched. The CDR3 loop is CASRRQGRMDEQYF. CDR3 in DNA: TGTGCCAGCAGGCGACAGGGGAGGATGGACGAGCAGTACTTC.

At least ten counts were recorded for this clone. This chain uses TRBV10-2 with TRBJ2-5; the D gene is possibly TRBD2 (5 bases). Germline V CDR1 and CDR2: WSHSY, SAAADI. The CDR3 spans 14 residues. Trimming shortened V by 7 bases and J by 2 bases, and 14 bases separated the two germline ends. The CDR3 loop is CASTDAGNQETQYF. Written as DNA, the CDR3 is TGCGCCAGCACTGATGCCGGGAATCAAGAGACCCAGTACTTC.

Judged by abundance, this clone is medium-sized. J is TRBJ1-5 and V is TRBV7-3; the D is unclear. CDR1 and CDR2 (germline): SGHTA, FQGTGA. V was clipped by 0 bases and J by 5 bases, with 5 bases between them. This CDR3 is 13 amino acids long. The DNA for the CDR3 is TGTGCCAGCAGCTTAACTCCAGATCAGCCCCAGCATTTT. Residues: CASSLTPDQPQHF.

This clone was recorded at least ten times. The V call is TRBV2, the J call TRBJ2-1; D is ambiguous. Germline V gene data show CDR1 as SNHLY and CDR2 as FYNNEI. V lost 4 bases to trimming and J lost 2 bases, with 15 bases between them. This CDR3 region has 16 residues. CDR3 DNA: TGTGCCAGCAGTGGCATGGTGAGCTTAACCTACAATGAGCAGTTCTTC. Residues: CASSGMVSLTYNEQFF.

The sample holds many counts of this clone. This chain links TRBV5-1 with TRBJ2-2; tentatively, D is TRBD1 (5 bases). CDR3 size: 13 residues. The germline CDR1 and CDR2 sequences are SGHRS and YFSETQ. V was shortened by 6 bases and J by 3 bases, with 9 bases between the two germline ends. CDR3 bases: TGCGCCAGCAACCCCAGGGACACCGGGGAGCTGTTTTTT. Translating gives CASNPRDTGELFF.

This clone has a count of ten or more. The rearrangement links TRBV10-3 to TRBJ2-2; 9 nucleotides line up with TRBD2. V was pared by 3 bases and J by 5 bases, with 7 bases of the junction left unmatched. CDR3 length equals 16 residues. CDR1 is ENHRY and CDR2 is SYGVKD in the germline V gene. CDR3 bases: TGTGCCATCAGTGACAGATTAGCGGGAGAAACCGGGGAGCTGTTTTTT. Translating it yields CAISDRLAGETGELFF.

This clone has at least ten counts. The chain recombines TRBV7-3 with TRBJ1-1, with TRBD1 matching over 7 bases. The V gene's germline CDR1 is SGHTA and CDR2 FQGTGA. The length of the CDR3 is 13 residues. V was pared by 2 bases and J by 4 bases, with 1 base of the junction left unmatched. Here the CDR3 reads CASSLGTVTEAFF. The DNA of the CDR3 is TGTGCCAGCAGCTTAGGGACAGTCACTGAAGCTTTCTTT.

This clone was detected ten times or more. This chain links TRBV11-2 with TRBJ2-3; D is possibly TRBD1 (5 bases). CDR3 length: 13 amino acids. V was clipped by 2 bases and J by 5 bases, with 8 bases between them. Per the germline V gene, CDR1 is SGHAT and CDR2 is FQNNGV. DNA of the CDR3: TGTGCCAGCAGCTTAATCAGGGTAGATACGCAGTATTTT. Its translation: CASSLIRVDTQYF.

The table lists this clone with many counts. This chain connects TRBV5-1 to TRBJ2-7, with D unresolved. With 0 bases removed from V and 1 base from J, the gap between germline ends came to 11 bases. The CDR3 is made up of 15 amino acids. Germline V lookup: CDR1 SGHRS, CDR2 YFSETQ. The CDR3 coding sequence is TGCGCCAGCAGCTTGGGACCGACAATATCCTACGAGCAGTACTTC. It encodes CASSLGPTISYEQYF.

This clone was recorded at least ten times. This rearrangement joins TRBV5-4 to TRBJ2-1, with 10 bases identical to TRBD2. In germline, CDR1 is SGHNT, CDR2 YYREEE (reference sequence). CDR3 size: 16 residues. J gave up 0 bases and V 4 bases, and 4 bases lay outside the gene matches. CDR3 residues: CASSLKREGSYNEQFF. The DNA of the CDR3 is TGTGCCAGCAGCCTAAAGCGGGAGGGCTCCTACAATGAGCAGTTCTTC.

In its sample, this clone was seen many times. The chain carries TRBV7-9 and TRBJ2-1; weak D call: TRBD2 (6 bases). V lost 6 bases, J lost 5 bases, and 20 bases lay in between. The CDR3 extends over 16 amino acids. Germline V gives CDR1 SEHNR, CDR2 FQNEAQ (reference sequence). The CDR3 is CASSHRDSKNDNEQFF. The CDR3 DNA reads TGTGCCAGCAGTCACCGGGACTCCAAAAACGACAATGAGCAGTTCTTC.

This clone showed up many times. The chain uses TRBV5-6 and TRBJ1-2; D not certain. CDR1 is SGHDT, CDR2 YYEEEE, per germline. Trimming removed 4 bases from V and 4 bases from J, with 11 bases in between. The CDR3 runs 13 residues. Here the CDR3 DNA reads TGTGCCAGCAGCCCTGGGAGGGTCTATGGCTACACCTTC. This codes for CASSPGRVYGYTF.

This clone was counted at least ten times. V is TRBV10-3 and J is TRBJ2-3; 10 bases are a match to TRBD2. Germline lookup yields CDR1 ENHRY and CDR2 SYGVKD. The CDR3 contains 16 residues. Trimming at V came to 3 bases and at J to 1 base, leaving 4 bases not matched to a gene. In DNA, the CDR3 is TGTGCCATCAGTGACCAAACTAGCGGGGGCACAGATACGCAGTATTTT. Its translation: CAISDQTSGGTDTQYF.

The table lists this clone with many counts. The chain is built from TRBV10-2 and TRBJ2-1, with 8 nucleotides matching TRBD2. V lost 3 bases and J lost 7; bases outside the gene matches: 14. The CDR3 spans 17 residues. In germline, CDR1 is WSHSY, CDR2 SAAADI. This CDR3 is CASSDSRFGTSGNEQFF. CDR3 in DNA: TGCGCCAGCAGTGATTCCCGGTTTGGGACTAGTGGGAATGAGCAGTTCTTC.

This clone was seen repeatedly, ten times or more. The chain couples TRBV2 to TRBJ2-7; 7 bases line up with TRBD1. The trim removed 1 base at V and 4 bases at J, leaving 10 bases unmatched. CDR1 is SNHLY, CDR2 FYNNEI, per germline. The CDR3 is made up of 16 amino acids. CDR3 bases: TGTGCCAGCAGTGAAGTAAGGGACAGCCGAACTTACGAGCAGTACTTC. This sequence encodes CASSEVRDSRTYEQYF.

This clone was recorded many times. The chain combines TRBV9 with TRBJ2-7; 11 nucleotides agree with TRBD2. V shed 3 bases, J shed 4 bases, and the junction held 9 bases outside the gene matches. The CDR3 runs to 16 residues. Per the germline V gene, CDR1 is SGDLS and CDR2 is YYNGEE. The CDR3 spells CASSARPGLAAYEQYF. DNA for the CDR3: TGTGCCAGCAGCGCCAGACCGGGACTAGCGGCTTACGAGCAGTACTTC.

In its sample, this clone was seen many times. The V gene is TRBV6-6, the J gene TRBJ2-1, with TRBD2 matching over 8 bases. V gave up 2 bases and J gave up 4 bases; unmatched junction bases: 7. The germline gives CDR1 MNHNY, CDR2 SVGAGI (reference sequence). This CDR3 is 16 amino acids long. CDR3 region: CASSYVASGQYNEQFF. CDR3 coding DNA: TGTGCCAGCAGTTACGTCGCTAGCGGGCAGTACAATGAGCAGTTCTTC.

This clone has at least ten counts. The chain couples TRBV5-5 to TRBJ2-7; D possibly corresponds to TRBD2 (5 bases). Trimming pared 4 bases from V and 2 bases from J, leaving 13 bases between. The CDR3 is made up of 14 amino acids. The germline CDR1 and CDR2 sequences are SGHKS and YYEKEE (reference sequence). CDR3 nucleotide sequence: TGTGCCAGCAGCGCGGGTTTCCCCCCCTACGAGCAGTACTTC. Translation: CASSAGFPPYEQYF.

This clone was seen repeatedly, ten times or more. The rearrangement uses TRBV28 and TRBJ2-4; D is perhaps TRBD2 (5 bases). The V gene's germline CDR1 is MDHEN and CDR2 SYDVKM. V lost 6 bases to trimming and J lost 9 bases, with 15 bases between them. The CDR3 totals 13 residues. The CDR3 nucleotides are TGTGCCAGCAGCGACCCATCTCGGGGCATTCAGTACTTC. Translation gives CASSDPSRGIQYF.